This T cell receptor (beta chain) was identified in a study of blood T cell repertoires in COVID-19. Study background: Researchers got acute and convalescent COVID-19 samples from the United States, Italy and Spain. The analysed material was cDNA or gDNA that came from T cells, B-cell-depleted T cells, or PBMCs.

In the original workflow: Reference gene primers were amplified, and this amplification served to estimate nucleated cell counts. Libraries were prepared by immunoSEQ multiplex PCR; TCRdb keeps only in-frame clonotypes and omits some of them. The V and J calls and clone size come from that table; D and trimming were worked out from the DNA. The data hold over 200,000 clones, with 65% to 85% observed a single time. The CDR3 has 16 amino acids. Per the germline V gene, CDR1 is KGHSH and CDR2 is LQKENI. The ends lost 4 bases at V and 0 bases at J; junction bases unmatched: 8. The receptor was derived from an elderly man with acute or convalescent COVID-19. The sequenced sample consisted of peripheral blood. The gene calls are TRBV18 and TRBJ1-1; 7 bases fit TRBD1. CDR3 in amino acids: CASSQGAGQLNTEAFF. The CDR3 nucleotides read TGTGCCAGCTCACAGGGGGCCGGGCAACTGAACACTGAAGCTTTCTTT.